The T cell receptor beta chain described here comes from a study of T cells in tuberculosis. The time point was: new active TB diagnosis, blood taken before or within 7 days of starting treatment. Positive smear microscopy and/or M. tuberculosis culture confirmed active disease. On average about 100,000 T cells per donor were immunosequenced. The V and J ends lost 7 bases and 6 bases, in that order; junction bases with no gene match: 15. The CDR3 spans 16 residues. The germline V gene has CDR1 SGHRS and CDR2 YFSETQ. In regard to this clone: Its specificity is unknown.

Points from the study as a whole: Smaller distances to GMM-specific TCRs suggested their expansion in active tuberculosis. Smaller alpha distances in active tuberculosis partly reflected shorter CDR3-alpha lengths.

The protocol was immunoSEQ multiplex PCR, while the TCRdb copy is restricted to in-frame clones and leaves out a portion. Of around 35,000 clones in the sample, less than 95% are singletons; the top ten hold approximately 2.2%. The origin of this receptor is an adult with tuberculosis. V is TRBV5-1 and J is TRBJ1-2, with 10 bases lining up with TRBD1. Material: PBMCs, obtained at tuberculosis diagnosis. The CDR3 loop is CASLPQSQDRGDGYTF. The CDR3 coding sequence is TGCGCCAGCCTACCGCAATCTCAGGACAGGGGGGATGGCTACACCTTC.